This T cell receptor (beta chain) was observed in a study of graft-versus-host responses after intestinal transplantation. Whole-study results and caveats: Circulating GvH clone levels at their peak were associated with HvG declines (early post-transplant).

With regard to this clone: Antigen: not known.

The repertoire was sequenced with immunoSEQ multiplex PCR; TCRdb's copy has only in-frame clones and lacks some. The data hold about 120,000 clones, with about nine tenths observed a single time. There are 13 residues in the CDR3. Germline CDR1 reads KGHSH; CDR2 reads LQKENI. J gave up 2 bases and V 4 bases, and 1 base lay outside the gene matches. This sequence was found in a human donor who received an intestinal transplant. Sequencing used unstimulated CD4+ T cells sorted from spleen or lymph node cells, obtained before intestinal transplant. The genes are TRBV18 and TRBJ2-5, with 7 nucleotides matching TRBD1. CDR3: CASSRGQQETQYF. The DNA for the CDR3 is TGTGCCAGCTCACGGGGACAGCAAGAGACCCAGTACTTC.